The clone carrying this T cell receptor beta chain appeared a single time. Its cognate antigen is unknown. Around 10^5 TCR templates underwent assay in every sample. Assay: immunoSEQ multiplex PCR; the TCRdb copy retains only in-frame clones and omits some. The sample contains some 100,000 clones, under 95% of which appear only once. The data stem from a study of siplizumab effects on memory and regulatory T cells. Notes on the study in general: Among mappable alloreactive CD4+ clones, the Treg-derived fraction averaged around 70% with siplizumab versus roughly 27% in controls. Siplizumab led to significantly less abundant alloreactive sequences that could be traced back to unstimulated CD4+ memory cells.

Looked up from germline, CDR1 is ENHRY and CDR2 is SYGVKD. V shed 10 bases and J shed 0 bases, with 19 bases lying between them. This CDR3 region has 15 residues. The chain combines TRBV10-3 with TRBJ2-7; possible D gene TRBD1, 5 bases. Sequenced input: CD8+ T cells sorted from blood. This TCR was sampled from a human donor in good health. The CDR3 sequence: CATSEYDSRSYEQYF. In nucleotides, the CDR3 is TGTGCCACCTCGGAGTACGACAGCCGCTCCTACGAGCAGTACTTC.